This is a list of T cell receptor beta chains from one sample in a study of shared clonotypes between healthy human individuals. Measured with immunoSEQ multiplex PCR; TCRdb has only the in-frame clones, and not every one. This table has about 2.3 million clones, approximately 90% appearing once. Sequencing was done on a sample of naive CD4+ T cells from PBMCs. These receptor sequences come from a man aged 18 to 29 in good health. Some clones in this sample may be carry-over from other donors' samples. Each CDR3 is given with its conserved first and last residue. Each record gives: clone size, J gene, D gene, V gene, CDR3 protein, CDR3 DNA. D genes are given only for firm matches. Clone size is given for some rows only: seen once, a few or many times, or a class if the clone is expanded.

clone_size: -; j_call: TRBJ2-7; d_call: -; v_call: TRBV7-9; cdr3_aa: CASSPPDDYEQYF; cdr3_nt: TGTGCCAGCAGCCCCCCGGACGACTACGAGCAGTACTTC
clone_size: -; j_call: TRBJ2-5; d_call: TRBD1; v_call: TRBV12-5; cdr3_aa: CASGFGDRAGTQYF; cdr3_nt: TGTGCTAGTGGGTTCGGAGACAGGGCAGGGACCCAGTACTTC
clone_size: -; j_call: TRBJ2-5; d_call: -; v_call: TRBV18; cdr3_aa: CASSLRTEPYRETQYF; cdr3_nt: TGTGCCAGCTCACTGAGGACAGAACCCTACCGGGAGACCCAGTACTTC
clone_size: -; j_call: TRBJ2-5; d_call: TRBD2; v_call: TRBV11-1; cdr3_aa: CASSYGRAQETQYF; cdr3_nt: TGTGCCAGCAGTTACGGGAGGGCCCAAGAGACCCAGTACTTC
clone_size: once; j_call: TRBJ1-2; d_call: TRBD1; v_call: TRBV4-3; cdr3_aa: CASSRATGFGNGYTF; cdr3_nt: TGCGCCAGCAGCCGAGCGACAGGGTTTGGAAATGGCTACACCTTC
clone_size: -; j_call: TRBJ2-1; d_call: TRBD2; v_call: TRBV13; cdr3_aa: CASQATGTSGTYNEQFF; cdr3_nt: TGTGCCAGCCAAGCCACCGGGACTAGCGGGACCTACAATGAGCAGTTCTTC
clone_size: -; j_call: TRBJ1-2; d_call: -; v_call: TRBV7-9; cdr3_aa: CASSLIGPDGYTF; cdr3_nt: TGTGCCAGCAGCCTAATCGGGCCTGATGGCTACACCTTC
clone_size: -; j_call: TRBJ2-7; d_call: TRBD1; v_call: TRBV27; cdr3_aa: CASSLGAGGTYEQYF; cdr3_nt: TGTGCCAGCAGTTTAGGTGCAGGGGGCACCTACGAGCAGTACTTC
clone_size: -; j_call: TRBJ2-3; d_call: -; v_call: TRBV9; cdr3_aa: CASSVGASKYTDTQYF; cdr3_nt: TGTGCCAGCAGCGTAGGCGCTAGCAAATACACAGATACGCAGTATTTT
clone_size: -; j_call: TRBJ1-5; d_call: TRBD1; v_call: TRBV28; cdr3_aa: CASSPGGGNQPQHF; cdr3_nt: TGTGCCAGCAGCCCAGGGGGCGGCAATCAGCCCCAGCATTTT
clone_size: -; j_call: TRBJ2-1; d_call: TRBD2; v_call: TRBV2; cdr3_aa: CASRGLAGANNEQFF; cdr3_nt: TGTGCCAGCAGGGGACTAGCGGGAGCGAACAATGAGCAGTTCTTC
clone_size: -; j_call: TRBJ2-1; d_call: -; v_call: TRBV6-6; cdr3_aa: CASSQPAGPPLREQFF; cdr3_nt: TGTGCCAGCAGTCAACCGGCCGGACCCCCATTGAGAGAGCAGTTCTTC
clone_size: -; j_call: TRBJ2-1; d_call: TRBD2; v_call: TRBV29-1; cdr3_aa: CSVDPAGDEQFF; cdr3_nt: TGCAGCGTTGATCCAGCGGGAGATGAGCAGTTCTTC
clone_size: -; j_call: TRBJ2-1; d_call: -; v_call: TRBV9; cdr3_aa: CASSVGVTNNEQFF; cdr3_nt: TGTGCCAGCAGCGTAGGGGTTACGAACAATGAGCAGTTCTTC
clone_size: -; j_call: TRBJ1-5; d_call: -; v_call: TRBV6-6; cdr3_aa: CASSYGRSSNQPQHF; cdr3_nt: TGTGCCAGCAGTTACGGACGGTCTAGCAATCAGCCCCAGCATTTT